The 14 T cell receptor beta chains below were found in one sample sequenced in a study of blood T cell repertoires in COVID-19. Some clones are missing from TCRdb's copy, which holds only in-frame ones; the method was immunoSEQ multiplex PCR. The sample lists 450,000 or so clones, approximately 90% occurring once. Material: peripheral blood. The receptors here all came from a man aged 18 to 30 with COVID-19, enrolled during active disease.

This chain links TRBV10-3 with TRBJ2-4; tentatively, D is TRBD2 (7 bases). The CDR3 sequence is 15 residues long. Germline CDR1 is ENHRY and CDR2 is SYGVKD. V dropped 0 bases and J dropped 6 bases, with 12 bases sitting between them. The CDR3 loop reads CAISESTGGPNIQYF. DNA of the CDR3: TGTGCCATCAGTGAGTCTACGGGGGGCCCAAACATTCAGTACTTC.

This rearrangement joins TRBV25-1 to TRBJ2-1, with TRBD1 matching 9 bases. Germline V CDR1 and CDR2: MGHDK, SYGVNS. V gave up 1 base and J gave up 4 bases; unmatched junction bases: 5. This CDR3 contains 16 residues. The CDR3 here is CASSESRDRGYNEQFF. CDR3 sequence (DNA): TGTGCCAGCAGTGAATCCCGAGACAGGGGGTACAATGAGCAGTTCTTC.

The chain recombines TRBV5-6 with TRBJ2-7, with a weak D call TRBD2 (7 bases). The CDR3 runs 13 residues. V gave up 4 bases and J gave up 5 bases, with 13 bases separating them. CDR1 is SGHDT, CDR2 YYEEEE, per germline. The CDR3 nucleotides read TGTGCCAGCAGCCCCAAGGGGGGGGACGAGCAGTACTTC. Its translation is CASSPKGGDEQYF.

J is TRBJ1-6 and V is TRBV27, with 7 bases that match TRBD1. This CDR3 is 14 amino acids long. J was trimmed by 10 bases and V by 7 bases; bases with no gene match: 10. The germline V gene encodes CDR1 MNHEY and CDR2 SMNVEV (reference sequence). CDR3 sequence: CASTLGGETSPLHF. CDR3 DNA: TGTGCCAGCACCCTAGGGGGCGAAACCTCACCCCTCCACTTT.

This chain connects TRBV5-1 to TRBJ1-1; TRBD1 agrees at 9 bases. Germline V gene data show CDR1 as SGHRS and CDR2 as YFSETQ. Trimming removed 0 bases from V and 11 bases from J; junction bases left unmatched: 5. CDR3 length: 13 residues. The CDR3 is CASSLGQGVGAFF. The CDR3 nucleotides read TGCGCCAGCAGCTTGGGACAGGGGGTAGGGGCTTTCTTT.

The V gene is TRBV5-6, the J gene TRBJ1-3; D is perhaps TRBD1 (5 bases). With 2 bases removed from V and 0 bases from J, the gap between germline ends came to 9 bases. The V gene's germline CDR1 is SGHDT and CDR2 YYEEEE. CDR3 size: 15 residues. The chain's CDR3 is CASSLLTVSGNTIYF. The DNA of the CDR3 is TGTGCCAGCAGCTTACTGACAGTCTCTGGAAACACCATATATTTT.

This chain uses TRBV10-2 with TRBJ2-2; 10 bases line up with TRBD2. The CDR3 is made up of 14 amino acids. Germline lookup yields CDR1 WSHSY and CDR2 SAAADI. The junction had 3 bases not matched to a gene; V was cut back by 8 bases and J by 3 bases. CDR3 sequence: CASWLAGDTGELFF. The CDR3 DNA sequence: TGCGCCAGCTGGCTAGCGGGGGACACCGGGGAGCTGTTTTTT.

V gene TRBV12-5 combines with J gene TRBJ2-7; 11 positions agree with TRBD2. CDR3 length equals 17 residues. Germline V gene lookup returns CDR1 LGHNT and CDR2 FRNRAP. V shed 5 bases, J shed 4 bases, and the junction held 13 bases outside the gene matches. CDR3 nucleotide sequence: TGTGCTAGTGGTCTCACCCAACCGACTAGCGGGGAGTACGAGCAGTACTTC. It encodes CASGLTQPTSGEYEQYF.

With regard to this clone: The sample contains more than one DNA sequence encoding this CDR3. V and J are TRBV7-2 and TRBJ2-3; 12 bases agree with TRBD2. Looked up from germline, CDR1 is SGHTA and CDR2 is FQGNSA. The CDR3 length is 15 residues. V dropped 3 bases and J dropped 7; count of bases not matched to a gene: 5. CDR3 nucleotide sequence: TGTGCCAGCAGCTTGACTAGCGGGAGACTAAATACGCAGTATTTT. This sequence encodes CASSLTSGRLNTQYF.

V and J are TRBV29-1 and TRBJ2-5, with TRBD2 matching over 13 bases. Trimming cost V 4 bases and J 5 bases; bases outside gene matches: 10. The CDR3 is 16 residues long. Germline V CDR1 and CDR2: SQVTM, ANQGSEA. In DNA form, the CDR3 reads TGCAGCGTTGTGAGACTAGCGGGGGGCCCCTCGGAGACCCAGTACTTC. Translated, it gives CSVVRLAGGPSETQYF. The whole variable domain, filled in from reference TRBV29-1 and TRBJ2-5, reads SAVISQKPSRDICQRGTSLTIQCQVDSQVTMMFWYRQQPGQSLTLIATANQGSEATYESGFVIDKFPISRPNLTFSTLTVSNMSPEDSSIYLCSVVRLAGGPSETQYFGPGTRLLVL.

The count of this clone is one. This chain uses TRBV2 with TRBJ2-1, with D unresolved. Trimming cost V 6 bases and J 4 bases, with 16 bases left between them. The CDR3 is 15 amino acids. From germline, CDR1 is SNHLY and CDR2 FYNNEI. The CDR3 bases are TGTGCCAGCAGGGGCTTACGAACCACTTACAATGAGCAGTTCTTC. Translating it yields CASRGLRTTYNEQFF.

There are many counts of this clone. This rearrangement joins TRBV10-3 to TRBJ1-1, with D possibly matching TRBD1 (6 bases). The V gene's germline CDR1 is ENHRY and CDR2 SYGVKD. The germline V and J ends were trimmed by 11 bases and 3 bases, with 16 bases remaining between them. CDR3 length: 13 residues. The CDR3 sequence: CASQHEGDTEAFF. The CDR3 coding sequence is TGTGCCTCACAGCACGAGGGGGACACTGAAGCTTTCTTT.

The genes are TRBV30 and TRBJ1-1; D not resolved. With 0 bases removed from V and 10 bases from J, the gap between germline ends came to 9 bases. Germline CDR1 and CDR2: GTSNPN and SVGIG (reference sequence). The CDR3 sequence is 11 residues long. Here the CDR3 DNA reads TGTGCCTGGAGTGTCGGTGCTGGAGCTTTCTTT. This gives the protein CAWSVGAGAFF.

The gene calls are TRBV10-3 and TRBJ2-7; D is perhaps TRBD1 (6 bases). This CDR3 spans 13 amino acids. Germline V CDR1 and CDR2: ENHRY, SYGVKD. Trimming pared 5 bases from V and 2 bases from J, leaving 10 bases between. CDR3 sequence (DNA): TGTGCCATCAGTTCGACAGGTCCCTACGAGCAGTACTTC. It encodes CAISSTGPYEQYF.